What follows are 23 T cell receptor beta chains derived from one specimen sequenced in a study of response to subunit inactivated influenza vaccine (dated 2018 in TCRdb). The library was prepared using RT-PCR. TCRdb shows the sequencer as Illumina HiSeq 2500. The public sequencing data were trimmed at Q25 with fastp and processed into clonotypes with MiXCR by TCRdb, which kept only in-frame beta chains. For every CDR3 protein sequence, its rows merge into one entry that carries the most common genes and DNA. Within this sample are about 500,000 distinct CDR3 sequences, with 16% of them counted one time only. Around 3% of the sample is in the top ten clones. Sequenced material: CD4+ T cells sorted from PBMCs, taken roughly 24 months after vaccination. These receptors were taken from a man aged 50 to 69 who received an inactivated influenza vaccine. Donor details come from another sample of the same person, matched by shared clones.

V is TRBV7-9 and J is TRBJ2-1; 7 nucleotides line up with TRBD2. The ends lost 3 bases at V and 9 bases at J; junction bases unmatched: 5. The CDR3 is 13 amino acids. Germline V gene sequence: CDR1 SEHNR, CDR2 FQNEAQ (reference sequence). Here the CDR3 reads CASSFLPGGEQFF. The CDR3, as DNA: TGTGCCAGCAGCTTTCTCCCGGGAGGTGAGCAGTTCTTC. The full variable domain, with the rest looked up from reference TRBV7-9 and TRBJ2-1, is DTGVSQNPRHKITKRGQNVTFRCDPISEHNRLYWYRQTLGQGPEFLTYFQNEAQLEKSRLLSDRFSAERPKGSFSTLEIQRTEQGDSAMYLCASSFLPGGEQFFGPGTRLTVL.

The gene calls are TRBV7-9 and TRBJ2-3; D is unresolved. The CDR3 totals 13 residues. V lost 5 bases and J 6 bases, leaving 12 bases between the germline ends. Germline CDR1 SEHNR, CDR2 FQNEAQ (reference sequence). The CDR3 loop reads CASSTQARDTQYF. In DNA, the CDR3 is TGTGCCAGCAGCACTCAGGCCAGGGATACGCAGTATTTT.

This chain uses TRBV20-1 with TRBJ2-7, with D maybe TRBD1 (6 bases). Germline CDR1 reads DFQATT; CDR2 reads SNEGSKA (reference sequence). The CDR3 is 14 amino acids. Trimming took off 2 bases at V and 1 base at J, with 12 bases between the two ends. The CDR3 bases are TGCAGTGCTAGATCTTCCGACAGGTCCTACGAGCAGTACTTC. Amino acids: CSARSSDRSYEQYF.

This clonotype turned up a few times. The CDR3 DNA is TGCGCCAGCAGATACGGGACAGGAAATTCACCCCTCCACTTT. This encodes CASRYGTGNSPLHF. This chain links TRBV5-1 with TRBJ1-6, with 8 bases matching TRBD1. The J segment lost 7 bases and the V segment lost 5 bases, leaving 5 bases of the junction unmatched. Germline V gene lookup returns CDR1 SGHRS and CDR2 YFSETQ. The CDR3 has 14 residues.

This clonotype came up a few times. The gene calls are TRBV12-3 or TRBV12-4 and TRBJ1-2; D gene unclear. V lost 2 bases and J lost 4, with 8 bases in between. There are 13 residues in the CDR3. CDR3 nucleotides: TGTGCCAGCAGTTTATCTGGAAGCTATGGCTACACCTTC. This gives the protein CASSLSGSYGYTF.

In this sample, this clonotype turned up a few times. The chain links TRBV20-1 to TRBJ2-5; possible D gene TRBD2, 6 bases. The CDR3 totals 15 residues. Trimming pared 6 bases from V and 2 bases from J, leaving 19 bases between. The V gene's germline CDR1 is DFQATT and CDR2 SNEGSKA (reference sequence). CDR3 sequence reads: CSATRLGTAQETQYF. The CDR3, as DNA: TGCAGTGCCACCCGCCTCGGGACTGCACAAGAGACCCAGTACTTC.

This clonotype occurred a few times. V usage is TRBV7-9 and J usage is TRBJ2-3, with unresolved D. The CDR3 loop spans 14 amino acids. CDR1 is SEHNR and CDR2 is FQNEAQ in the germline V gene (reference sequence). V lost 5 bases to trimming and J lost 1 base, with 10 bases between them. CDR3 DNA sequence: TGTGCCAGCAGCCCCAGCGCGGGCACAGATACGCAGTATTTT. It is translated as CASSPSAGTDTQYF.

By frequency in the sample, this clonotype is medium-sized. This chain connects TRBV5-1 to TRBJ2-1; D remains ambiguous. This CDR3 has 14 residues. Germline CDR1 reads SGHRS; CDR2 reads YFSETQ. With 2 bases removed from V and 6 bases from J, the gap between germline ends came to 12 bases. The CDR3 spells CASSFTGPSNEQFF. The CDR3 DNA reads as TGCGCCAGCAGCTTCACGGGCCCCTCCAATGAGCAGTTCTTC.

This clonotype was observed at least ten times. The rearrangement links TRBV20-1 to TRBJ1-5; D call uncertain. Germline V gene data show CDR1 as DFQATT and CDR2 as SNEGSKA (reference sequence). V dropped 4 bases and J dropped 6 bases, with 13 bases sitting between them. The CDR3 has 13 amino acids. CDR3 sequence (DNA): TGCAGTGCTATAGGGCAGGTCGGTCAGCCCCAGCATTTT. This translates into CSAIGQVGQPQHF.

This clonotype was counted between two and nine times. The V call is TRBV5-1, the J call TRBJ2-1; a possible D gene is TRBD1 (5 bases). The CDR3 runs 15 residues. Germline V gives CDR1 SGHRS, CDR2 YFSETQ. V lost 1 base, J lost 2 bases, and 10 bases lay in between. This CDR3 is CASSLSGFTYNEQFF. CDR3 DNA sequence: TGCGCCAGCAGCTTGTCAGGGTTTACCTACAATGAGCAGTTCTTC.

This clonotype was observed many times. The chain has TRBV5-1 and TRBJ2-2, with 7 bases that match TRBD2. CDR1 and CDR2 (germline): SGHRS, YFSETQ. After removal of 4 bases from V and 3 bases from J, the junction contained 3 bases not matched to a gene. This CDR3 contains 14 residues. The CDR3 is CASSLGLDTGELFF. The DNA of the CDR3 is TGCGCCAGCAGCCTAGGACTAGACACCGGGGAGCTGTTTTTT.

This clonotype was observed a few times. The chain carries TRBV25-1 and TRBJ2-3; TRBD2 agrees at 8 bases. CDR1 MGHDK and CDR2 SYGVNS come from the germline V gene. Germline trimming cut 6 bases from V and 4 bases from J; bases unmatched to any gene: 3. This CDR3 comprises 13 residues. This CDR3 reads CASRVSGADTQYF. CDR3 bases: TGTGCCAGCAGAGTTAGCGGGGCAGATACGCAGTATTTT.

In this sample, this clonotype turned up a few times. J is TRBJ2-7 and V is TRBV20-1, with D possibly matching TRBD2 (6 bases). The CDR3 has 14 amino acids. With 6 bases removed from V and 2 bases from J, the gap between germline ends came to 17 bases. Germline V gene lookup returns CDR1 DFQATT and CDR2 SNEGSKA (reference sequence). Here the CDR3 DNA reads TGCAGTGCACAGCGGGTTCTTCCTACCTACGAGCAGTACTTC. It specifies CSAQRVLPTYEQYF.

This clonotype was detected a few times. The CDR3 is CASSEQIGNTIYF. CDR3 in DNA: TGTGCCAGCAGTGAGCAAATAGGAAACACCATATATTTT. The chain employs TRBV6-1 and TRBJ1-3; no reliable D call. Germline CDR1 reads MNHNS; CDR2 reads SASEGT. V lost 3 bases, J lost 4 bases, and 7 bases lay in between. The CDR3 loop spans 13 amino acids.

The chain has TRBV9 and TRBJ2-5, with 7 bases fitting TRBD2. Per germline, CDR1 SGDLS and CDR2 YYNGEE. Trimming at V came to 0 bases and at J to 3 bases, leaving 5 bases not matched to a gene. The CDR3 has 15 amino acids. The CDR3 region is CASSVAAGAKETQYF. As DNA, the CDR3 is TGTGCCAGCAGCGTAGCTGCGGGAGCGAAAGAGACCCAGTACTTC.

This chain uses TRBV15 with TRBJ2-7, with 11 bases aligning to TRBD2. The V and J ends lost 5 bases and 0 bases, in that order; junction bases with no gene match: 6. Per germline, CDR1 LNHNV and CDR2 YYDKDF (reference sequence). The CDR3 runs to 16 residues. CDR3 residues: CATSGGTSGLSYEQYF. The CDR3 DNA is TGTGCCACCAGCGGGGGGACTAGCGGACTCTCCTACGAGCAGTACTTC.

The rearrangement links TRBV7-9 to TRBJ2-3; 7 nucleotides match TRBD2. Trimming took 5 bases from V and 6 from J; bases not matched to a gene: 5. CDR3 length: 13 residues. Germline CDR1 reads SEHNR; CDR2 reads FQNEAQ (reference sequence). The CDR3 region has the DNA TGTGCCAGCAGCCCCGGGACTATCGATACGCAGTATTTT. Protein product: CASSPGTIDTQYF.

This clonotype has more than one count but fewer than ten. V is TRBV29-1 and J is TRBJ2-1, with D possibly TRBD1 on 6 matching bases. Germline V lookup: CDR1 SQVTM, CDR2 ANQGSEA. The CDR3 loop spans 12 amino acids. V lost 6 bases and J 6 bases, leaving 12 bases between the germline ends. CDR3 coding DNA: TGCAGCGTCGATACAGGGAGCAATGAGCAGTTCTTC. Translating it yields CSVDTGSNEQFF.

This clonotype was seen only a few times. The junction differs from germline at one of its ends, possibly a read error. The chain is built from TRBV11-2 and TRBJ1-1; D unresolved. Germline lookup yields CDR1 SGHAT and CDR2 FQNNGV. The CDR3 totals 11 residues. The CDR3 here is CASSLVSTLSF. The CDR3 bases are TGTGCCAGCAGCTTAGTTTCTACGCTTTCTTTT.

V is TRBV2 and J is TRBJ2-2; tentatively, D is TRBD1 or TRBD2 (5 bases each). This CDR3 is built from 14 residues. Germline-derived CDR1 and CDR2 are SNHLY and FYNNEI. Between the trimmed V and J ends, which lost 6 bases and 1 base, there was a span of 9 bases. Written as DNA, the CDR3 is TGTGCCAGCAGCGAGGGACGGAACACCGGGGAGCTGTTTTTT. Its translation is CASSEGRNTGELFF.

The chain combines TRBV12-3 or TRBV12-4 with TRBJ1-1; TRBD1 aligns across 9 bases. Trimming at V came to 6 bases and at J to 1 base, leaving 12 bases not matched to a gene. The CDR3 is made up of 17 amino acids. The CDR3 bases are TGTGCCAGCAGCACCTTCGGACAGGGGAAAAAGAACACTGAAGCTTTCTTT. This sequence encodes CASSTFGQGKKNTEAFF.

The chain's CDR3 is CASSLHRGTEAFF. In DNA, the CDR3 is TGTGCCAGCAGCTTACACAGGGGCACTGAAGCTTTCTTT. The chain recombines TRBV11-1 with TRBJ1-1; 7 nucleotides line up with TRBD1. Germline CDR1 is SGHAT and CDR2 is FQDESV (reference sequence). The J segment lost 4 bases and the V segment lost 2 bases, leaving 1 base of the junction unmatched. CDR3 length equals 13 residues. Combining the CDR3 with reference TRBV11-1 and TRBJ1-1 gives the whole variable domain EAEVAQSPRYKITEKSQAVAFWCDPISGHATLYWYRQILGQGPELLVQFQDESVVDDSQLPKDRFSAERLKGVDSTLKIQPAELGDSAMYLCASSLHRGTEAFFGQGTRLTVV.

This clonotype was recorded only once. V is TRBV11-2 and J is TRBJ1-4, with a weak D call TRBD1 (5 bases). The CDR3 is 16 amino acids. With 1 base removed from V and 5 bases from J, the gap between germline ends came to 14 bases. CDR1 is SGHAT and CDR2 is FQNNGV in the germline V gene. The CDR3 region is CASSLVGGALNEKLFF. CDR3 nucleotides: TGTGCCAGCAGCTTAGTGGGAGGGGCGCTGAATGAAAAACTGTTTTTT.